This T cell receptor (beta chain) comes out of a study of T cell responses to AZD1222 COVID-19 vaccine. The wider study: Pooling of second doses given at about 4 or about 12 weeks was done.

General observations from the study: Repertoire sampling occurred only after the peak T cell response. When two AZD1222 doses had been given, Spike-specific TCR breadth and depth rose. Mostly white British, mostly female donors; authors suggested clonal diversity may be underestimated.

This clone was picked up a small number of times. Its antigen is unknown. The CDR3 runs 15 residues. Germline loops: CDR1 SGHDT, CDR2 YYEEEE. V was cut by 0 bases and J by 6 bases, with 16 bases left in between. Only in-frame clones appear in the TCRdb table, and some are missing; sequencing was by immunoSEQ multiplex PCR. The profile shows 64,000 or so clones, about 83% of them singletons. The TCR comes from an adult in good health. This sequence joins TRBV5-6 and TRBJ2-7; possibly TRBD1 for D (6 bases). The sample consisted of peripheral blood, taken on day 0 of AZD1222 vaccination. CDR3 nucleotide sequence: TGTGCCAGCAGCTTGGGCCCTGCGCACAGGGTCGAGCAGTACTTC. It specifies CASSLGPAHRVEQYF.